The clone carrying this TCR beta chain was counted once. The CDR3 has 17 amino acids. The germline gives CDR1 MNHNY, CDR2 SVGAGI (reference sequence). Trimming at V came to 5 bases and at J to 6 bases, leaving 17 bases not matched to a gene. This specimen comes from a study of blood T cell repertoires in COVID-19. Background on the study: Sites across the United States, Italy and Spain contributed samples from acute and convalescent COVID-19. Sample material is recorded as cDNA or gDNA derived from T cells, B-cell-depleted T cells, or PBMCs.

In the source study's methods: From reference gene primer amplification, estimates of nucleated cell counts were derived. The protocol was immunoSEQ multiplex PCR, while the TCRdb copy is restricted to in-frame clones and leaves out a portion. From that table come the V and J calls and clone size; the DNA was used to work out D and trimming. The sample holds roughly 51,000 clones; 80% to 90% are singletons and the top ten take roughly 2.9%. The origin of this receptor is a woman older than 75 with acute or convalescent COVID-19. Material: peripheral blood. This rearrangement joins TRBV6-6 to TRBJ1-2; 8 bases line up with TRBD1. The CDR3 is CASSPAYPDREGDGYTF. CDR3 bases: TGTGCCAGCAGTCCCGCTTACCCGGACAGGGAGGGCGATGGCTACACCTTC.